The rows below give T cell receptor beta chains drawn from one sample of a study of shared clonotypes between healthy human individuals. The repertoire was sequenced with immunoSEQ multiplex PCR; TCRdb's copy has only in-frame clones and lacks some. The repertoire consists of some 1 million clones, with around 76% occurring once and the leading ten covering roughly 1.4%. The sequencing sample was made of memory CD4+ T cells sorted from blood. These receptors came from a young man in good health. Each CDR3 is given with its conserved first and last residue. D genes are given only for firm matches. Not every row has a clone size; where given, it reads once, few, many or a size class.

J	size	length	V	D	CDR3	DNA
TRBJ2-1	NA	14	TRBV5-6	NA	CASSRPAGNNEQFF	TGTGCCAGCAGCCGACCGGCAGGGAACAATGAGCAGTTCTTC
TRBJ1-4	once	15	TRBV7-8	TRBD1	CASSSPGQSNEKLFF	TGTGCCAGCAGCTCACCGGGACAGAGCAATGAAAAACTGTTTTTT
TRBJ1-2	NA	12	TRBV2	NA	CASSEQAQGYTF	TGTGCCAGCAGTGAACAGGCTCAGGGCTACACCTTC
TRBJ2-7	few	13	TRBV5-6	NA	CASSRQLRTEQYF	TGTGCCAGCAGCCGACAACTAAGGACCGAGCAGTACTTC
TRBJ2-7	NA	12	TRBV30	NA	CALGPSSYEQYF	TGTGCCCTGGGGCCCAGCTCCTACGAGCAGTACTTC
TRBJ2-3	NA	15	TRBV5-4	TRBD2	CASSLRASGRDTQYF	TGTGCCAGCAGCTTGCGGGCTAGCGGGAGGGATACGCAGTATTTT
TRBJ1-3	few	14	TRBV6-6	NA	CASSAGGAGNTIYF	TGTGCCAGCAGTGCCGGGGGGGCTGGAAACACCATATATTTT
TRBJ1-5	NA	11	TRBV28	NA	CASGTNQPQHF	TGTGCCAGCGGTACTAATCAGCCCCAGCATTTT
TRBJ2-1	NA	13	TRBV2	TRBD1	CASSGQEYNEQFF	TGTGCCAGCTCCGGACAGGAATACAATGAGCAGTTCTTC
TRBJ2-5	NA	15	TRBV5-1	TRBD2	CASSGGTSAQETQYF	TGCGCCAGCAGCGGCGGGACTAGCGCCCAAGAGACCCAGTACTTC
TRBJ1-3	few	13	TRBV6-6	NA	CATLKAVGNTIYF	TGTGCCACCTTGAAGGCTGTTGGAAACACCATATATTTT
TRBJ2-1	NA	16	TRBV28	NA	CASSLRGRAGNNEQFF	TGTGCCAGCAGTTTAAGGGGCAGGGCTGGGAACAATGAGCAGTTCTTC
TRBJ2-5	NA	15	TRBV5-1	NA	CASSSAGQNQETQYF	TGCGCCAGCAGCTCCGCGGGGCAGAACCAAGAGACCCAGTACTTC
TRBJ2-2	NA	12	TRBV28	TRBD2	CAAERGTGELFF	TGTGCCGCAGAGCGGGGCACCGGGGAGCTGTTTTTT
TRBJ1-1	NA	13	TRBV27	NA	CASSLGKGTEAFF	TGTGCCAGCAGTTTGGGAAAGGGTACTGAAGCTTTCTTT
TRBJ2-2	NA	13	TRBV7-8	NA	CASSSLGPGELFF	TGTGCCAGCAGCTCCTTGGGCCCCGGGGAGCTGTTTTTT
TRBJ2-6	NA	17	TRBV10-3	TRBD1	CAAGRGTGGAGANVLTF	TGTGCCGCAGGCCGCGGGACAGGGGGCGCTGGGGCCAACGTCCTGACTTTC
TRBJ1-1	NA	17	TRBV5-6	TRBD1	CASSAGTGGFMNTEAFF	TGTGCCAGCAGCGCAGGGACAGGGGGTTTTATGAACACTGAAGCTTTCTTT
TRBJ1-2	NA	15	TRBV5-5	TRBD1	CASSWGQGRGYGYTF	TGTGCCAGCAGCTGGGGACAGGGCAGAGGCTATGGCTACACCTTC
TRBJ1-4	once	13	TRBV30	NA	CAWSRQYNEKLFF	TGTGCCTGGAGCCGGCAGTATAATGAAAAACTGTTTTTT
TRBJ1-6	NA	17	TRBV6-1	NA	CASSEARPGPWNSPLHF	TGTGCCAGCAGTGAAGCGAGACCGGGCCCCTGGAATTCACCCCTCCACTTT
TRBJ2-5	NA	17	TRBV5-8	TRBD2	CASSLRSSSGGPETQYF	TGTGCCAGCAGCTTGAGGTCGTCTAGCGGGGGTCCAGAGACCCAGTACTTC
TRBJ1-1	NA	12	TRBV5-6	NA	CASSSWGTEAFF	TGTGCCAGCAGCTCCTGGGGCACTGAAGCTTTCTTT
TRBJ1-6	NA	16	TRBV27	TRBD1	CASSDRGGAYNSPLHF	TGTGCCAGCAGTGACAGGGGAGGCGCCTATAATTCACCCCTCCACTTT
TRBJ2-7	NA	14	TRBV6-5	NA	CASSRTSPPYEQYF	TGTGCCAGCAGCCGAACTAGCCCCCCCTACGAGCAGTACTTC
TRBJ2-1	NA	15	TRBV12-5	TRBD2	CASGWGLAGYNEQFF	TGTGCTAGTGGTTGGGGACTAGCGGGTTACAATGAGCAGTTCTTC
TRBJ2-3	NA	15	TRBV5-4	NA	CASSLDGQSTDTQYF	TGTGCCAGCAGCTTGGATGGACAGTCCACAGATACGCAGTATTTT
TRBJ2-3	NA	16	TRBV14	TRBD2	CASSPRLAGGLDTQYF	TGTGCCAGCAGCCCCCGTCTAGCGGGGGGGCTGGATACGCAGTATTTT
TRBJ2-6	NA	17	TRBV10-3	NA	CAISESNGGTGANVLTF	TGTGCCATCAGTGAGTCTAACGGGGGCACTGGGGCCAACGTCCTGACTTTC
TRBJ2-1	NA	12	TRBV5-1	NA	CASSLVLHEQFF	TGCGCCAGCAGCTTGGTACTCCATGAGCAGTTCTTC
TRBJ2-1	NA	14	TRBV5-1	TRBD1	CASSLGDRENEQFF	TGCGCCAGCAGCTTGGGGGACAGGGAGAATGAGCAGTTCTTC
TRBJ2-7	NA	12	TRBV2	TRBD2	CASTLSGRAPYF	TGTGCCAGCACCCTTAGCGGGAGGGCCCCGTACTTC
TRBJ2-5	few	12	TRBV2	NA	CANKASGETQYF	TGTGCCAACAAAGCGAGCGGCGAGACCCAGTACTTC
TRBJ2-7	NA	13	TRBV7-9	NA	CASSLVGGHEQYF	TGTGCCAGCAGCTTAGTGGGCGGCCACGAGCAGTACTTC
TRBJ2-7	NA	14	TRBV18	TRBD1	CASSPGQGLGEQYF	TGTGCCAGCTCACCGGGACAGGGGTTGGGGGAGCAGTACTTC
TRBJ1-1	many	12	TRBV7-9	NA	CASSPGQLEAFF	TGTGCCAGCAGCCCCGGACAGCTTGAAGCTTTCTTT
TRBJ1-6	NA	14	TRBV19	TRBD1	CASSRTGANSPLHF	TGTGCCAGTAGTCGGACAGGGGCCAATTCACCCCTCCACTTT
TRBJ2-1	NA	11	TRBV5-3	NA	CARSKNNEQFF	TGTGCCAGAAGTAAAAATAATGAGCAGTTCTTC
TRBJ2-2	NA	12	TRBV7-9	NA	CARAGGTGELFF	TGTGCCAGGGCAGGTGGCACCGGGGAGCTGTTTTTT
TRBJ2-3	NA	14	TRBV18	NA	CASSPLGGTDTQYF	TGTGCCAGCTCACCCCTAGGCGGCACAGATACGCAGTATTTT
TRBJ2-3	NA	11	TRBV25-1	NA	CASAFTDTQYF	TGTGCCTCAGCATTCACAGATACGCAGTATTTT
TRBJ2-7	NA	15	TRBV6-1	TRBD2	CASRESGGAPYEQYF	TGTGCCAGCAGGGAAAGCGGGGGGGCACCCTACGAGCAGTACTTC
TRBJ1-1	once	13	TRBV11-3	NA	CASSLAQTTEAFF	TGTGCCAGCAGCTTAGCGCAGACCACTGAAGCTTTCTTT
TRBJ2-5	NA	15	TRBV7-9	TRBD2	CASSPLAGGGETQYF	TGTGCCAGCAGTCCCCTAGCGGGAGGAGGAGAGACCCAGTACTTC
TRBJ2-5	NA	16	TRBV18	TRBD2	CASSPQLAGGQETQYF	TGTGCCAGCTCACCACAACTAGCGGGAGGCCAGGAGACCCAGTACTTC
TRBJ2-7	NA	14	TRBV5-4	TRBD1	CASSLSAGGYEQYF	TGTGCCAGCAGCTTGTCTGCAGGGGGCTACGAGCAGTACTTC
TRBJ1-6	NA	14	TRBV5-1	TRBD1	CASSYDRGLSPLHF	TGCGCCAGCAGCTACGACAGGGGGCTCTCACCCCTCCACTTT
TRBJ1-2	NA	14	TRBV19	NA	CASSGGLVWDGYTF	TGTGCCAGTAGTGGAGGACTAGTCTGGGATGGCTACACCTTC
TRBJ2-5	NA	12	TRBV18	NA	CASSPGFGTQYF	TGTGCCAGCTCACCAGGTTTCGGGACCCAGTACTTC
TRBJ2-7	NA	14	TRBV27	NA	CASKPRAASYGQYF	TGTGCCTCAAAACCCCGGGCAGCCTCCTACGGGCAGTACTTC
TRBJ2-7	NA	15	TRBV14	NA	CASSQAGQARREQYF	TGTGCCAGCAGCCAAGCGGGCCAGGCCCGACGCGAGCAGTACTTC
TRBJ2-3	few	13	TRBV5-1	NA	CASSLAAVDTQYF	TGCGCCAGCAGCTTGGCCGCGGTGGATACGCAGTATTTT
TRBJ2-7	NA	15	TRBV23-1	TRBD1	CASRPGTGDYYEQYF	TGCGCCAGCAGGCCCGGGACAGGGGACTACTACGAGCAGTACTTC
TRBJ2-7	NA	12	TRBV27	NA	CASITPGAEQYF	TGTGCCAGCATCACCCCCGGGGCCGAGCAGTACTTC
TRBJ1-2	NA	15	TRBV5-1	TRBD1	CASSLAGQVDYGYTF	TGCGCCAGCAGCCTAGCGGGACAGGTGGATTATGGCTACACCTTC
TRBJ2-3	NA	16	TRBV5-1	TRBD2	CASNALAEGSTDTQYF	TGCGCCAGCAATGCCCTAGCGGAGGGAAGCACAGATACGCAGTATTTT
TRBJ2-3	NA	15	TRBV2	TRBD2	CASFSGGPNTDTQYF	TGTGCCAGCTTTAGCGGGGGACCTAACACAGATACGCAGTATTTT
TRBJ1-2	NA	13	TRBV6-1	TRBD1	CASRTGQAYGYTF	TGTGCCAGCAGGACGGGACAGGCCTATGGCTACACCTTC